This record concerns one TCR beta chain sequence. Per the original data handling: How many nucleated cells were present was estimated from reference gene primer amplification. Measured with immunoSEQ multiplex PCR; TCRdb has only the in-frame clones, and not every one. For V, J and clone size, that table is used; D and trimming come from the DNA. The sample shows 43,000 or so clones, around nine tenths of them seen only once. This sample is part of a study of blood T cell repertoires in COVID-19. About the study: Whether acute or convalescent, the COVID-19 samples came from the United States, Italy and Spain. PBMCs, B-cell-depleted T cells, or T cells provided the cDNA or gDNA that made up the material.

The specimen sequenced was peripheral blood. This clonotype originated in a man aged 60-69 years with active or convalescent COVID-19.

In DNA form, the CDR3 reads TGTGCCAGCAGCTTAGGGTGGACAGGGGTTGACACTGAAGCTTTCTTT. This encodes CASSLGWTGVDTEAFF. This chain connects TRBV11-2 to TRBJ1-1, with 9 nucleotides matching TRBD1. CDR3 length equals 16 residues. The germline CDR1 and CDR2 sequences are SGHAT and FQNNGV. The junction had 6 bases not matched to a gene; V was cut back by 1 base and J by 3 bases.